This entry describes one TCR beta chain. Its antigen is as yet unknown. Oncomine TCR Beta short-read sequencing was applied to DNA from cultured CD4+ T cells. TCRdb reprocessed the PCR reads via MiXCR and lists one record per CDR3 protein. The table records 11,000 to 15,000 distinct CDR3 sequences, about 29% of them present only once. Treatment noted: roughly 10-day PBMC culture with coronavirus spike peptide pools or control peptides (ViraFEST assay). Culture of 1.9 million or so PBMCs per well took place with roughly 10 IU/ml IL-2 and about 10 ug/ml peptide pools. This entry comes from a study of vaccination and CD4 T cells after COVID-19. The overall study: The cells in question were stimulated using overlapping spike peptides derived from SARS-CoV-2, HCoV-NL63, HCoV-OC43 and HCoV-229E. Control cultures received a CEFX pool, an HIV-1 Nef pool, or no peptide.

J gave up 1 base and V 5 bases, and 2 bases lay outside the gene matches. Germline-derived CDR1 and CDR2 are SGHTA and FQGNSA. The CDR3 runs to 15 residues. Study results and caveats: Median SARS-CoV-2-reactive clonotypes rose from 21 to 38, not significantly.

V and J are TRBV7-2 and TRBJ2-1; 10 nucleotides line up with TRBD1. This clonotype was sampled from a human donor with COVID-19. The sequenced material came from cultured CD4+ T cells from blood. The chain's CDR3 is CASSRDRGSYNEQFF. Here the CDR3 DNA reads TGTGCCAGCAGCCGGGACAGGGGATCCTACAATGAGCAGTTCTTC.